What follows are 27 T cell receptor beta chains derived from one specimen sequenced in a study of T cell responses to AZD1222 COVID-19 vaccine (dated by TCRdb to the early 2020s). In the paper's terms, the time point label means: about 28 days (+/-7) after the second vaccine dose. Library prep was done by the immunoSEQ multiplex PCR assay. TCRdb provides this immuneACCESS table in a form limited to in-frame rearrangements. Some clones are lacking; in checked studies, under half of them reflect an unresolved V gene, and why the rest are absent is not known. For this sample there are 110,000 or so clones; approximately 89% appear just once. Clones ranked in the top ten supply about 6.8% of the sample. The specimen was peripheral blood, collected 28 days after the second AZD1222 dose. All receptors come from an adult who received the AZD1222 COVID-19 vaccine.

The J gene is TRBJ1-1, the V gene TRBV18, with a possible D match to TRBD1 (6 bases). CDR1 is KGHSH and CDR2 is LQKENI in the germline V gene. The CDR3 contains 13 residues. Trimming removed 2 bases from V and 6 bases from J, with 10 bases in between. The CDR3 loop is CASSPLQGSEAFF. The CDR3 bases are TGTGCCAGCTCACCATTACAGGGTTCTGAAGCTTTCTTT.

This chain links TRBV11-3 with TRBJ2-1; 7 bases fit TRBD1. V shed 1 base, J shed 5 bases, and the junction held 5 bases outside the gene matches. Per the germline V gene, CDR1 is SGHNT and CDR2 is YENEEA. This CDR3 contains 15 residues. CDR3 in amino acids: CASSLGGQTNNEQFF. The CDR3 DNA sequence: TGTGCCAGCAGCTTAGGGGGACAGACCAACAATGAGCAGTTCTTC.

CDR3 nucleotides: TGCAGTGCTAGTCGACAGATTAATGAAAAACTGTTTTTT. Translated, it gives CSASRQINEKLFF. The chain joins TRBV20-1 to TRBJ1-4; a possible D gene is TRBD1 (5 bases). V dropped 3 bases and J dropped 4 bases, with 9 bases sitting between them. Germline CDR1 and CDR2: DFQATT and SNEGSKA (reference sequence). The CDR3 length is 13 residues.

The chain recombines TRBV5-4 with TRBJ2-3; TRBD2 agrees at 8 bases. Per the germline V gene, CDR1 is SGHNT and CDR2 is YYREEE (reference sequence). This CDR3 has 15 residues. The ends lost 4 bases at V and 1 base at J; junction bases unmatched: 5. The CDR3 bases are TGTGCCAGCAGCCGGGGGGGCAAAGGCACAGATACGCAGTATTTT. Residues: CASSRGGKGTDTQYF. Full variable domain (missing parts from reference TRBV5-4 and TRBJ2-3): ETGVTQSPTHLIKTRGQQVTLRCSSQSGHNTVSWYQQALGQGPQFIFQYYREEENGRGNFPPRFSGLQFPNYSSELNVNALELDDSALYLCASSRGGKGTDTQYFGPGTRLTVL.

The V gene is TRBV11-2, the J gene TRBJ1-3; TRBD1 is a possible D gene (5 bases). The germline CDR1 and CDR2 sequences are SGHAT and FQNNGV. Trimming shortened V by 2 bases and J by 1 base, and 9 bases separated the two germline ends. The CDR3 spans 15 residues. The CDR3 sequence is CASSLRGPSGNTIYF. Here the CDR3 DNA reads TGTGCCAGCAGCTTACGGGGACCTTCTGGAAACACCATATATTTT. The whole variable domain, filled in from reference TRBV11-2 and TRBJ1-3, reads EAGVAQSPRYKIIEKRQSVAFWCNPISGHATLYWYQQILGQGPKLLIQFQNNGVVDDSQLPKDRFSAERLKGVDSTLKIQPAKLEDSAVYLCASSLRGPSGNTIYFGEGSWLTVV.

This rearrangement joins TRBV7-2 to TRBJ2-7, with 10 bases aligning to TRBD2. The CDR3 has 15 amino acids. From germline, CDR1 is SGHTA and CDR2 FQGNSA. Trimming took 4 bases from V and 4 from J; bases not matched to a gene: 7. The CDR3 sequence: CASSSLASGGYEQYF. Here the CDR3 DNA reads TGTGCCAGCAGCTCCCTCGCTAGCGGGGGTTACGAGCAGTACTTC.

This chain uses TRBV5-1 with TRBJ2-2, with D perhaps matching TRBD1 (5 bases). Germline V gene sequence: CDR1 SGHRS, CDR2 YFSETQ. This CDR3 is 14 amino acids long. V shed 3 bases and J shed 1 base, with 7 bases lying between them. The CDR3 DNA follows: TGCGCCAGCAGCTCGACAGTGAACACCGGGGAGCTGTTTTTT. Protein sequence: CASSSTVNTGELFF. Looking up the rest from reference TRBV5-1 and TRBJ2-2 gives the full variable domain: KAGVTQTPRYLIKTRGQQVTLSCSPISGHRSVSWYQQTPGQGLQFLFEYFSETQRNKGNFPGRFSGRQFSNSRSEMNVSTLELGDSALYLCASSSTVNTGELFFGEGSRLTVL.

This clone was recorded only once. This sequence joins TRBV2 and TRBJ1-1; D remains unclear. CDR3 size: 12 residues. Germline assignment: CDR1 SNHLY and CDR2 FYNNEI. Trimming pared 8 bases from V and 1 base from J, leaving 8 bases between. For the CDR3, the DNA is TGTGCCAGCGACCGGCCGAACACTGAAGCTTTCTTT. This encodes CASDRPNTEAFF.

This clone was detected only once. The rearrangement links TRBV19 to TRBJ1-5, with a tentative D call TRBD1 (5 bases). CDR3 length equals 16 residues. The germline gives CDR1 LNHDA, CDR2 SQIVND (reference sequence). The germline V and J ends were trimmed by 5 bases and 7 bases, with 21 bases remaining between them. The CDR3: CASSGRRGGMGQPQHF. The CDR3, as DNA: TGTGCCAGTAGTGGCCGTCGGGGGGGAATGGGGCAGCCCCAGCATTTT.

This chain joins TRBV7-8 and TRBJ1-3; no clear D. This CDR3 comprises 15 residues. CDR1 is SGHVS and CDR2 is FQNEAQ in the germline V gene. V shed 5 bases and J shed 0 bases, with 11 bases lying between them. CDR3 in DNA: TGTGCCAGCAGCCCCTCACCTAGCTCTGGAAACACCATATATTTT. It specifies CASSPSPSSGNTIYF. Variable domain in full (rest from reference TRBV7-8 and TRBJ1-3): GAGVSQSPRYKVAKRGQDVALRCDPISGHVSLFWYQQALGQGPEFLTYFQNEAQLDKSGLPSDRFFAERPEGSVSTLKIQRTQQEDSAVYLCASSPSPSSGNTIYFGEGSWLTVV.

CDR3 in DNA: TGCGCCAGCAGCCAAGTTCTCGCTGGAAACACCATATATTTT. Protein product: CASSQVLAGNTIYF. The chain employs TRBV4-3 and TRBJ1-3; unclear D gene. V lost 1 base, J lost 2 bases, and 6 bases lay in between. Germline CDR1 LGHNA, CDR2 YSLEER. The CDR3 contains 14 residues.

The V and J genes are TRBV11-2 and TRBJ2-7; 7 bases map to TRBD1. The V gene end was trimmed by 5 bases and the J gene end by 2 bases; junction bases not matched to a gene: 3. This CDR3 region has 13 residues. CDR1 and CDR2 (germline): SGHAT, FQNNGV. CDR3 loop: CASSPGQPYEQYF. The DNA of the CDR3 is TGTGCCAGCAGCCCGGGACAGCCCTACGAGCAGTACTTC.

This chain uses TRBV4-1 with TRBJ1-5; D remains ambiguous. With 3 bases removed from V and 8 bases from J, the gap between germline ends came to 11 bases. In germline, CDR1 is MGHRA, CDR2 YSYEKL. The CDR3 is made up of 13 amino acids. Here the CDR3 reads CASSHWDGEPQHF. The CDR3 nucleotides are TGCGCCAGCAGCCACTGGGATGGTGAGCCCCAGCATTTT.

The chain carries TRBV19 and TRBJ1-2; D is uncertain. The germline CDR1 and CDR2 sequences are LNHDA and SQIVND (reference sequence). The CDR3 loop spans 13 amino acids. Trimming cost V 1 base and J 8 bases, with 11 bases left between them. Here the CDR3 reads CASSIGPGWGYTF. For the CDR3, the DNA is TGTGCCAGTAGTATAGGTCCGGGCTGGGGCTACACCTTC.

This clone was counted a few times. The CDR3 here is CASSRGGPGELFF. As DNA, the CDR3 is TGTGCCAGCAGCCGGGGGGGGCCCGGGGAGCTGTTTTTT. The J gene is TRBJ2-2, the V gene TRBV7-9, with TRBD2 matching over 8 bases. The germline gives CDR1 SEHNR, CDR2 FQNEAQ (reference sequence). The CDR3 has 13 amino acids. V was clipped by 5 bases and J by 6 bases; unmatched bases: 2.

V is TRBV6-1 and J is TRBJ1-2; the match to TRBD1 covers 8 bases. The germline CDR1 and CDR2 sequences are MNHNS and SASEGT. Trimming removed 1 base from V and 9 bases from J; junction bases left unmatched: 7. The CDR3 sequence is 14 residues long. CDR3 protein: CASSEGGQGLSYTF. In nucleotides, the CDR3 is TGTGCCAGCAGTGAAGGAGGACAGGGTCTGAGCTACACCTTC.

The J gene is TRBJ2-7, the V gene TRBV10-1, with D perhaps TRBD1 (6 bases). V lost 4 bases to trimming and J lost 2 bases, with 18 bases between them. Looked up from germline, CDR1 is WNHNN and CDR2 is SYGVQD (reference sequence). This CDR3 is built from 16 residues. CDR3: CASSVESGTPAYEQYF. As DNA, the CDR3 is TGCGCCAGCAGTGTCGAATCCGGGACACCGGCCTACGAGCAGTACTTC.

The V gene is TRBV6-5, the J gene TRBJ1-5; D is possibly TRBD1 (5 bases). V was clipped by 5 bases and J by 5 bases, with 13 bases between them. The CDR3 totals 14 residues. The germline gives CDR1 MNHEY, CDR2 SVGAGI. The CDR3, as DNA: TGTGCCAGCAGTATACAGGATCTAGATCAGCCCCAGCATTTT. Translation: CASSIQDLDQPQHF.

The CDR3 loop reads CASSRGGTGAVEQYF. In DNA form, the CDR3 reads TGTGCCAGCAGTAGGGGGGGGACAGGAGCTGTCGAGCAGTACTTC. This chain connects TRBV28 to TRBJ2-7, with a weak D call TRBD1 (8 bases). Germline assignment: CDR1 MDHEN and CDR2 SYDVKM. CDR3 length: 15 residues. V lost 5 bases and J lost 6, with 20 bases in between.

The chain is built from TRBV4-2 and TRBJ1-1; 8 bases align to TRBD1. Germline loops: CDR1 LGHNA, CDR2 YNFKEQ. J was trimmed by 6 bases and V by 2 bases; bases with no gene match: 8. This CDR3 comprises 15 residues. CDR3 sequence reads: CASSQKQGVSSEAFF. The CDR3 DNA is TGTGCCAGCAGCCAAAAACAGGGGGTTAGTTCTGAAGCTTTCTTT.

This clone was recorded only once. This sequence joins TRBV6-5 and TRBJ2-2, with a possible D match to TRBD1 (5 bases). There are 15 residues in the CDR3. Germline V gene data show CDR1 as MNHEY and CDR2 as SVGAGI. The germline V and J ends were trimmed by 1 base and 4 bases, with 10 bases remaining between them. CDR3 sequence (DNA): TGTGCCAGCAGTTACTTTCAGGGTGGCACCGGGGAGCTGTTTTTT. It specifies CASSYFQGGTGELFF.

This chain uses TRBV18 with TRBJ1-5; unclear D gene. Germline-derived CDR1 and CDR2 are KGHSH and LQKENI. The CDR3 extends over 15 amino acids. Trimming stripped 3 bases from V and 2 bases from J, with 11 bases between. The CDR3 region has the DNA TGTGCCAGCTCACCTGATACGCTAGGCAATCAGCCCCAGCATTTT. Translating gives CASSPDTLGNQPQHF. The whole variable domain, remainder taken from reference TRBV18 and TRBJ1-5, is NAGVMQNPRHLVRRRGQEARLRCSPMKGHSHVYWYRQLPEEGLKFMVYLQKENIIDESGMPKERFSAEFPKEGPSILRIQQVVRGDSAAYFCASSPDTLGNQPQHFGDGTRLSIL.

The J gene is TRBJ1-2, the V gene TRBV23-1, with TRBD1 as a possible D gene (5 bases). TRBV23-1 is an open reading frame, and its role is uncertain. This CDR3 spans 13 amino acids. V lost 4 bases to trimming and J lost 4 bases, with 10 bases between them. CDR3: CASSPRTGYGYTF. CDR3 nucleotides: TGCGCCAGCAGTCCTCGAACAGGCTATGGCTACACCTTC.

V and J are TRBV3-1 (or the pseudogene TRBV3-2) and TRBJ1-1, with D maybe TRBD1 (5 bases). The CDR3 totals 14 residues. V was shortened by 3 bases and J by 5 bases, with 13 bases between the two germline ends. The germline gives CDR1 LGHDT, CDR2 YNNKEL (reference sequence). In nucleotides, the CDR3 is TGTGCCAGCAGCCATGGTATGGGGGGGACTGAAGCTTTCTTT. This gives the protein CASSHGMGGTEAFF.

CDR3 amino acids: CASSHQGGGGELFF. CDR3 coding DNA: TGCGCCAGCAGCCACCAGGGTGGTGGCGGGGAGCTGTTTTTT. This chain links TRBV5-1 with TRBJ2-2, with TRBD1 as a possible D gene (5 bases). This CDR3 spans 14 amino acids. Germline V gives CDR1 SGHRS, CDR2 YFSETQ. Trimming took off 4 bases at V and 7 bases at J, with 14 bases between the two ends.

The chain uses TRBV18 and TRBJ2-7, with 9 bases that match TRBD2. This CDR3 spans 15 amino acids. With 3 bases clipped from V and 0 bases from J, the junction kept 3 bases outside the gene matches. Germline CDR1 reads KGHSH; CDR2 reads LQKENI. The CDR3 loop is CASSPFSGSSYEQYF. The DNA of the CDR3 is TGTGCCAGCTCACCTTTTAGCGGGAGCTCCTACGAGCAGTACTTC.

The gene calls are TRBV20-1 and TRBJ1-3, with a weak D call TRBD1 (5 bases). CDR1 and CDR2 from the germline V gene are DFQATT and SNEGSKA (reference sequence). Trimming removed 6 bases at V and 6 bases at J, with 9 bases between. The CDR3 contains 11 residues. For the CDR3, the DNA is TGCAGTGCCCCGACAGAAAACACCATATATTTT. Residues: CSAPTENTIYF.